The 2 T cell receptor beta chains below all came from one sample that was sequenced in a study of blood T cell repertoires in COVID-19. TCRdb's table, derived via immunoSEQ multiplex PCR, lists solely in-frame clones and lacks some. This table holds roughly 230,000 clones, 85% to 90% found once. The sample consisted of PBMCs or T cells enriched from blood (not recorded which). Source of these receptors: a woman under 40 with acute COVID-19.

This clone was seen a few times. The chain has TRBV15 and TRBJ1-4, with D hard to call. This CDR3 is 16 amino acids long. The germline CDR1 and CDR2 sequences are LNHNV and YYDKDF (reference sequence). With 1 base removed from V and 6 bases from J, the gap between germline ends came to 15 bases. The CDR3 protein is CATSRVFRTGDEKLFF. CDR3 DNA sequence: TGTGCCACCAGCAGAGTGTTTCGGACTGGAGATGAAAAACTGTTTTTT. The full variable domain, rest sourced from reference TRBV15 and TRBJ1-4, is DAMVIQNPRYQVTQFGKPVTLSCSQTLNHNVMYWYQQKSSQAPKLLFHYYDKDFNNEADTPDNFQSRRPNTSFCFLDIRSPGLGDTAMYLCATSRVFRTGDEKLFFGSGTQLSVL.

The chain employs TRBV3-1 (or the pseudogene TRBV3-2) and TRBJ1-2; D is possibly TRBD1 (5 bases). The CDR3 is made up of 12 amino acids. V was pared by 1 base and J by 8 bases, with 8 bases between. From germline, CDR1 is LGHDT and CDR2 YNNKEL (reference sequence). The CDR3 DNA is TGTGCCAGCAGCCAAGCGACAGAAGGCTACACCTTC. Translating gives CASSQATEGYTF.